The clone carrying this T cell receptor beta chain was counted between two and nine times. The record originates from a study of blood T cell repertoires in COVID-19. Turning to the study itself: Sites in the United States, Italy and Spain provided acute and convalescent COVID-19 samples. The analysed material was cDNA or gDNA that came from T cells, B-cell-depleted T cells, or PBMCs.

In germline, CDR1 is MNHEY, CDR2 SVGAGI. The CDR3 is 14 residues long. V lost 6 bases and J lost 7; bases outside the gene matches: 9. As handled by the study authors: Amplification of reference gene primers was used by the study to estimate nucleated cell counts. Repertoires were generated with immunoSEQ multiplex PCR, while TCRdb's copy carries only in-frame clones and drops some. Clonal size and the V and J genes are those of that table, whereas D and trimming came from the DNA. This table has about 90,000 clones, 75% to 95% appearing once. The sample was peripheral blood. The source is a human donor with active COVID-19. The donor label of this sample is uncertain. The chain employs TRBV6-5 and TRBJ1-3; 7 bases match TRBD1. CDR3 coding DNA: TGTGCCAGCAGCGGGACAGTGGGAAGGAACACCATATATTTT. Amino acid sequence: CASSGTVGRNTIYF.